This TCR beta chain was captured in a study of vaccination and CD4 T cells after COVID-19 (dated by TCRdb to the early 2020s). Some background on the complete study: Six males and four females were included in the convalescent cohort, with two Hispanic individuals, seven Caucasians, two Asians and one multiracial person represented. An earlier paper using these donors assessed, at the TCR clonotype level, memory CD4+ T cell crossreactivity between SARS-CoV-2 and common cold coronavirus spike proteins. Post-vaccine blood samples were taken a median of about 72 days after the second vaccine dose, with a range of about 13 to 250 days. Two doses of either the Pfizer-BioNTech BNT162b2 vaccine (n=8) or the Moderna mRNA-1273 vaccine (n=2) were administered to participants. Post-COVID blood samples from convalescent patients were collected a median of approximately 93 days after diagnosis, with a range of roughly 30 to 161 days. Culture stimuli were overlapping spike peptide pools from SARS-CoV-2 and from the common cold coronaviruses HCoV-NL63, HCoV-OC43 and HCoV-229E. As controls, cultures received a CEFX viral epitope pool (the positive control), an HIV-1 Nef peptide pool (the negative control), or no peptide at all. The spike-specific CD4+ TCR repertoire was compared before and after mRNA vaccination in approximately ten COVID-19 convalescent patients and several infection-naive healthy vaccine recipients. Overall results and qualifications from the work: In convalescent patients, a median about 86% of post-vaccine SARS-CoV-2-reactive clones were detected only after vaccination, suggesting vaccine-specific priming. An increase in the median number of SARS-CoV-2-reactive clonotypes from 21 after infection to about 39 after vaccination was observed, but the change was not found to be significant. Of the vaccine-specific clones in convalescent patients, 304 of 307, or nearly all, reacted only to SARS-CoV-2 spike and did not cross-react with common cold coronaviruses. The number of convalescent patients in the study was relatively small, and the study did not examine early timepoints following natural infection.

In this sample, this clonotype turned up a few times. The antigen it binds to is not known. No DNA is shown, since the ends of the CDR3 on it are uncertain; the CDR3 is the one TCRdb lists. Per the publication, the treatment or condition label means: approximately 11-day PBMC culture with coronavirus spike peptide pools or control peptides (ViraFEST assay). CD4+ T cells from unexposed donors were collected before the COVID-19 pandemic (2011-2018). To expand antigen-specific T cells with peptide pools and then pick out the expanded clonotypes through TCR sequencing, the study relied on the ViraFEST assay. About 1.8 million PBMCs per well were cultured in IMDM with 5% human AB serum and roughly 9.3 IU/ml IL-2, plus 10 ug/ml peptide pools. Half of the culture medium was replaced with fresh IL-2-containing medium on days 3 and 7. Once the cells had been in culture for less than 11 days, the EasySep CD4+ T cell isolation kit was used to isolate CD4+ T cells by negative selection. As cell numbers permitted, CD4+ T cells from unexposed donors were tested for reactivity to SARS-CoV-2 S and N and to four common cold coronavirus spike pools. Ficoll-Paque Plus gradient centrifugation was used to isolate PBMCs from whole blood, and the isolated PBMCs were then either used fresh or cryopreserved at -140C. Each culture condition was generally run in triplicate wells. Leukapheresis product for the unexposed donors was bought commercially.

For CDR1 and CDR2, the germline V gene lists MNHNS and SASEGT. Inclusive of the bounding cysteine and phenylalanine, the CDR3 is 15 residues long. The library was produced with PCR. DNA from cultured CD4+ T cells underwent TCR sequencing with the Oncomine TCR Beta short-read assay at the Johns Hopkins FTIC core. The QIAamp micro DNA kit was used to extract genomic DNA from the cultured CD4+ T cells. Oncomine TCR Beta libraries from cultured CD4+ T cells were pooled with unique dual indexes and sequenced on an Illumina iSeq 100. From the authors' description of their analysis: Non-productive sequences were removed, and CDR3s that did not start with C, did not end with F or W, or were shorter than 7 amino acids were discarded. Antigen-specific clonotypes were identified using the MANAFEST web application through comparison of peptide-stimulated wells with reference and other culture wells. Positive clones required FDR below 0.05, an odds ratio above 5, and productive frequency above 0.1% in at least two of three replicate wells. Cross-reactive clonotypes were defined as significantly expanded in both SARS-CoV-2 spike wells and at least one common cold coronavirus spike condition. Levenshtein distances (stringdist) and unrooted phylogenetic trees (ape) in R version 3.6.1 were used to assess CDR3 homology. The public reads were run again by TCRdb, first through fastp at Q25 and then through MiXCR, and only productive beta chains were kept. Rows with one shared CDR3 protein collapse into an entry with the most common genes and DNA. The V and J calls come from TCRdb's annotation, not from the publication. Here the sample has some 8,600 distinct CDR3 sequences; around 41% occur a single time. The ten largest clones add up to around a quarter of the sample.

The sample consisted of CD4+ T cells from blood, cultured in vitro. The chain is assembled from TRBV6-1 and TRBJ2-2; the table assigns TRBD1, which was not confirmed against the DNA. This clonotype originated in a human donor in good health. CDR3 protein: CASILGQGNTGELFF.